These T cell receptor beta chains were read from a single sample in a study of identical twins. TCRdb re-derived calls from the 5' RACE reads in MiXCR, one entry per CDR3 protein. The sample contains 1,800,000 or so distinct CDR3 sequences, around 33% of which appear only once. Sequenced sample: cord blood. Source of these receptors: a newborn girl in good health. Both conserved end residues are trimmed from each CDR3. Each record gives: V gene, J gene, CDR3 protein.

V gene: TRBV18; J gene: TRBJ1-1; CDR3 protein: ASSLQWGLPMGTEAF
V gene: TRBV14; J gene: TRBJ2-7; CDR3 protein: ASSQVPGGLGEQC
V gene: TRBV5-1; J gene: TRBJ2-5; CDR3 protein: ASSLASGEIQETQY
V gene: TRBV6-6; J gene: TRBJ1-1; CDR3 protein: ASRPIQDRWNTEAF
V gene: TRBV5-1; J gene: TRBJ2-1; CDR3 protein: AGSPWGGHVSYNEQF
V gene: TRBV15; J gene: TRBJ1-1; CDR3 protein: ATSRDLTGTEAF
V gene: TRBV29-1; J gene: TRBJ2-1; CDR3 protein: GVDGGREQF
V gene: TRBV6-6; J gene: TRBJ2-1; CDR3 protein: ASCRGGNNEQF
V gene: TRBV28; J gene: TRBJ1-2; CDR3 protein: ASSLTGGYNYVYT
V gene: TRBV7-9; J gene: TRBJ1-3; CDR3 protein: ASRYSGNTIY
V gene: TRBV28; J gene: TRBJ2-3; CDR3 protein: ASSLFRTSGIRDTQY
V gene: TRBV20-1; J gene: TRBJ2-5; CDR3 protein: SASVGGETQY
V gene: TRBV6-5; J gene: TRBJ2-7; CDR3 protein: ASSFSGQVYEQY
V gene: TRBV28; J gene: TRBJ2-1; CDR3 protein: ASSRRRLYNEQF
V gene: TRBV7-9; J gene: TRBJ1-2; CDR3 protein: ASSLGQFST
V gene: TRBV9; J gene: TRBJ2-2; CDR3 protein: ASTRTGETGELF
V gene: TRBV7-2; J gene: TRBJ2-3; CDR3 protein: ASSPGADTDTQY
V gene: TRBV20-1; J gene: TRBJ1-1; CDR3 protein: SAGQGATEAF
V gene: TRBV20-1; J gene: TRBJ2-1; CDR3 protein: SALRGLAGYNEQF
V gene: TRBV24-1; J gene: TRBJ2-3; CDR3 protein: ATSAAGGTDTQY
V gene: TRBV7-2; J gene: TRBJ2-1; CDR3 protein: ASSLARGGGRNEQF
V gene: TRBV7-2; J gene: TRBJ2-2; CDR3 protein: ASSFYLPEAGELF
V gene: TRBV7-2; J gene: TRBJ1-2; CDR3 protein: ASSLSRQGAYGYT
V gene: TRBV6-5; J gene: TRBJ2-7; CDR3 protein: ASSSTGQSFFYPYEQY
V gene: TRBV11-2; J gene: TRBJ2-7; CDR3 protein: ASSFRRDRGMYEQY
V gene: TRBV4-1; J gene: TRBJ2-7; CDR3 protein: ASSQAISSYEQY
V gene: TRBV20-1; J gene: -; CDR3 protein: SAGVGNYEQY
V gene: TRBV7-2; J gene: TRBJ2-1; CDR3 protein: ASSLAMREGPYNEQF
V gene: TRBV20-1; J gene: TRBJ2-4; CDR3 protein: SARKATAKNIQY
V gene: TRBV6-5; J gene: TRBJ2-7; CDR3 protein: ASTTGGEQY
V gene: TRBV28; J gene: TRBJ2-3; CDR3 protein: ASSLYFGGLAGERGTDTQY
V gene: TRBV27; J gene: TRBJ1-2; CDR3 protein: ASSPPGQLRLGGYT
V gene: TRBV29-1; J gene: TRBJ2-5; CDR3 protein: SVEQGARETQY
V gene: TRBV4-1; J gene: TRBJ2-7; CDR3 protein: ASSQEGIAYEQY
V gene: TRBV24-1; J gene: TRBJ2-3; CDR3 protein: ATSDLGGFHTDTQY